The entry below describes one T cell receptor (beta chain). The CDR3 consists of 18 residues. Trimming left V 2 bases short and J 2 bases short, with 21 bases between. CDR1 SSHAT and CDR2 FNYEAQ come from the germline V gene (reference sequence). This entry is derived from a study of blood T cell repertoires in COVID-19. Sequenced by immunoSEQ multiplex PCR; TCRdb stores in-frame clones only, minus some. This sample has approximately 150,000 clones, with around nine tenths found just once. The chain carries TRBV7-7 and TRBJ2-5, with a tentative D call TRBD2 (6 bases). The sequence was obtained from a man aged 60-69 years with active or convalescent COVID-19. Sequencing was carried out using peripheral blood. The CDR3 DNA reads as TGTGCCAGCAGCTTAAGACGGCGTCAGACTAGTAGTCAAGAGACCCAGTACTTC. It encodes CASSLRRRQTSSQETQYF.